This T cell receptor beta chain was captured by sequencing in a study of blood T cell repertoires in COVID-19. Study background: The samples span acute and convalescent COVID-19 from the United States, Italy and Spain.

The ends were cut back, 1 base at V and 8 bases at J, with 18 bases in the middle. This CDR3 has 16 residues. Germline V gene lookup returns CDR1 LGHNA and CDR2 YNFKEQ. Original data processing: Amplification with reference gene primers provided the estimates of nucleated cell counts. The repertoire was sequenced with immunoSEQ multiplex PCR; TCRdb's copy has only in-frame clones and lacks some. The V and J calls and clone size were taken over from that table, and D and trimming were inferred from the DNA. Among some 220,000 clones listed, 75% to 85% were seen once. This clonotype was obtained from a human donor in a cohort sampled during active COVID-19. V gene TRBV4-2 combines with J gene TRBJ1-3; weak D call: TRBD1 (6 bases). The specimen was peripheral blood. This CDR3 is CASSQVWQAKGDTIYF. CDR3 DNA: TGTGCCAGCAGCCAAGTCTGGCAGGCGAAGGGGGACACCATATATTTT.